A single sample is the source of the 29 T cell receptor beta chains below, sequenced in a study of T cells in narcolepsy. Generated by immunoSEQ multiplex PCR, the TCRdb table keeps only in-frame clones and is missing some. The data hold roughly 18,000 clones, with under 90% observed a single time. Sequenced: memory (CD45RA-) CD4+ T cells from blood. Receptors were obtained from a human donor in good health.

In DNA, the CDR3 is TGTGCCAGCAGCTTAGCAGGGGCGCGTGGAAACACCATATATTTT. Protein product: CASSLAGARGNTIYF. The V and J genes are TRBV7-2 and TRBJ1-3; D may be TRBD1 (5 bases). V lost 0 bases and J lost 3, with 9 bases in between. The germline CDR1 and CDR2 sequences are SGHTA and FQGNSA. This CDR3 contains 15 residues.

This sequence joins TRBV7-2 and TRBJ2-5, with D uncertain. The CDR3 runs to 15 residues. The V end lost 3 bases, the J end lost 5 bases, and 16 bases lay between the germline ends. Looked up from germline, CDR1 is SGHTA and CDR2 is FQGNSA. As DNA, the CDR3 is TGTGCCAGCAGCTTCGACCCGGGCTATAGTGAGACCCAGTACTTC. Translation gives CASSFDPGYSETQYF.

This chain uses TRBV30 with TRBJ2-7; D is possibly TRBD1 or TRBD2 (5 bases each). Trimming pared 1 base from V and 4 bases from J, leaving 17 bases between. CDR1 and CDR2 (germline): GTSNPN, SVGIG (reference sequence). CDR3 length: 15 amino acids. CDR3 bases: TGTGCCTGGAGTGCGTCCCGGGACGGAAGATACGAGCAGTACTTC. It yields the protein CAWSASRDGRYEQYF.

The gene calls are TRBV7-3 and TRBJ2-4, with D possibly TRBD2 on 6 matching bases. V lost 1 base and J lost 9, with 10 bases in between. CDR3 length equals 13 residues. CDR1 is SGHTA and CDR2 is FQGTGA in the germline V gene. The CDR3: CASSLSGETIQYF. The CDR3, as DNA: TGTGCCAGCAGCTTAAGCGGGGAGACCATTCAGTACTTC.

The CDR3 region is CASSKRDRGQNGHYEQYF. CDR3 DNA sequence: TGTGCCAGCAGCAAAAGGGACAGGGGGCAAAATGGGCATTACGAGCAGTACTTC. J is TRBJ2-7 and V is TRBV21-1; TRBD1, the table's D call, lacks a check against the DNA. TRBV21-1 is given as a pseudogene. This CDR3 has 18 residues.

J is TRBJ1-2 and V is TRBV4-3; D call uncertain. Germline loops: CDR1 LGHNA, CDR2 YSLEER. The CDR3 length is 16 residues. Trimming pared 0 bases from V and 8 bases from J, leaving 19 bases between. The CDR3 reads CASSQDVLPPSRGYTF. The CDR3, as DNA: TGCGCCAGCAGCCAAGATGTTTTGCCACCTTCGCGGGGCTACACCTTC.

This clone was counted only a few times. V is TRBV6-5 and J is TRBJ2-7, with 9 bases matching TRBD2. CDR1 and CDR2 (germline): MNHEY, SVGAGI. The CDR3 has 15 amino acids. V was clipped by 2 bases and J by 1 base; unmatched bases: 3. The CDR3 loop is CASSYRAGGSYEQYF. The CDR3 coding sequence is TGTGCCAGCAGTTACCGAGCGGGAGGTTCCTACGAGCAGTACTTC.

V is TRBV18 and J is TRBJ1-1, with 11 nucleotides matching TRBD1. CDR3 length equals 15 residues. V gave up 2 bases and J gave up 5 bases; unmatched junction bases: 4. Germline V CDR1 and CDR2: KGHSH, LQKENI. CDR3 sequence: CASSPTGTGGTEAFF. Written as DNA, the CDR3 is TGTGCCAGCTCACCAACCGGGACAGGGGGGACTGAAGCTTTCTTT.

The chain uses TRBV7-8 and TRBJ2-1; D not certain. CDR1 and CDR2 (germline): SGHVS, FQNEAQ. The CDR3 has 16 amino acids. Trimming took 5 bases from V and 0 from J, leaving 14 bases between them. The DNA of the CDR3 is TGTGCCAGCAGCCCTATCCTAGGCAGCTCCTACAATGAGCAGTTCTTC. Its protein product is CASSPILGSSYNEQFF.

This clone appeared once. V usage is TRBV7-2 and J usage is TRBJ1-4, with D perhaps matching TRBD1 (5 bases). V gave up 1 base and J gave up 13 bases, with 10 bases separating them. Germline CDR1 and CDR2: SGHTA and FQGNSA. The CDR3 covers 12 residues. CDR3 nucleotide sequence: TGTGCCAGCAGCTTAGGGCCAGGGCGACTGTTTTTT. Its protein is CASSLGPGRLFF.

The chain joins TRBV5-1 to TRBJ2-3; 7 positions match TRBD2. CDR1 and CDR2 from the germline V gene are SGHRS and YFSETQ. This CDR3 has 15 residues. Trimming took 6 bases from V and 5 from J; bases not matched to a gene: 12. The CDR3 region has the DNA TGCGCCAGCAAAAGAGGACTAGGTCCGGTAGATACGCAGTATTTT. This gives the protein CASKRGLGPVDTQYF.

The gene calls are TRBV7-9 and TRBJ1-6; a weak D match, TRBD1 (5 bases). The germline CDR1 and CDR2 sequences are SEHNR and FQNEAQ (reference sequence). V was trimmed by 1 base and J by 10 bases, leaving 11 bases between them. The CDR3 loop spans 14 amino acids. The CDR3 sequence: CASSLGDPHSPLHF. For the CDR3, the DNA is TGTGCCAGCAGCTTAGGGGACCCTCACTCACCCCTCCACTTT.

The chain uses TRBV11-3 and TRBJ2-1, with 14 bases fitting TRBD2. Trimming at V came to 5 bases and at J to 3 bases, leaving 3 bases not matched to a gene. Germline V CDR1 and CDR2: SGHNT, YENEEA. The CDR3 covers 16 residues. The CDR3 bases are TGTGCCAGCAGCCTAGGACTAGCGGGGGGCTACAATGAGCAGTTCTTC. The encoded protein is CASSLGLAGGYNEQFF.

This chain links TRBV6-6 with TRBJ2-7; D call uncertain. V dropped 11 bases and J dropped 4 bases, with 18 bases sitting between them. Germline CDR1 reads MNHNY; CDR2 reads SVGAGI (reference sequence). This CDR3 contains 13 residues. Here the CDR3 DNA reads TGTGCCGTGCAATCCCCTATGATTTACGAGCAGTACTTC. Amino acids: CAVQSPMIYEQYF.

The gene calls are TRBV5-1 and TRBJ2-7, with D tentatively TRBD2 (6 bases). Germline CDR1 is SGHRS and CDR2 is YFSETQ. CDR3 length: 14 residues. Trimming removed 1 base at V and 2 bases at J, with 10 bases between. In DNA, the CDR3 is TGCGCCAGCAGCTTGCTGGGGGGTACCTACGAGCAGTACTTC. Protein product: CASSLLGGTYEQYF.

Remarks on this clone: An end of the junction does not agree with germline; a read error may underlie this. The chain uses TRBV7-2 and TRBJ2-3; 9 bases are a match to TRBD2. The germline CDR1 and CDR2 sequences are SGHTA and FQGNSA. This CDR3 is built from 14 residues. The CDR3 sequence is CASSIAGALNTQYF. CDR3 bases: TGTGCCAGCAGCATAGCGGGGGCGCTGAATACGCAGTATTTT.

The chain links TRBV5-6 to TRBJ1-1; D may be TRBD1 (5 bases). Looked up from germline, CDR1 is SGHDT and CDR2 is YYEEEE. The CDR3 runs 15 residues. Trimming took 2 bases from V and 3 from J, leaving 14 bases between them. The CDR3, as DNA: TGTGCCAGCAGCTTTGAGGAGGGGTGGGACACTGAAGCTTTCTTT. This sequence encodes CASSFEEGWDTEAFF.

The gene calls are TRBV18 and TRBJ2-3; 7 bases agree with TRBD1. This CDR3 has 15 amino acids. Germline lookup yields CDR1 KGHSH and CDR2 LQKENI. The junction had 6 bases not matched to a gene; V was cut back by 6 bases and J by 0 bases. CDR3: CASSLGQSSTDTQYF. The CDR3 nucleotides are TGTGCCAGCTCCCTGGGACAGAGTAGCACAGATACGCAGTATTTT.

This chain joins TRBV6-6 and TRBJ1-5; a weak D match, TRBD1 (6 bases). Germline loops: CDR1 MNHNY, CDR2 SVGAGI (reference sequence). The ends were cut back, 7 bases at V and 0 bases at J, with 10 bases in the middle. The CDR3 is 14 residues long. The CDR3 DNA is TGTGCCAGCAAAATGGACAGTAGCAATCAGCCCCAGCATTTT. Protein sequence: CASKMDSSNQPQHF.

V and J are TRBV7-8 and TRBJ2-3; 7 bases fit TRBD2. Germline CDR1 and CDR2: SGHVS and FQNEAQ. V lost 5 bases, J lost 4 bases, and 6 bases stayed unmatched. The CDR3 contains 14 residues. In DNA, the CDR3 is TGTGCCAGCAGCGTACGGGGGGAGCCAGATACGCAGTATTTT. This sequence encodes CASSVRGEPDTQYF.

DNA of the CDR3: TGTGCCAGCAGCCAAGTGCATACAGGGTTCCCAGGCTACACCTTC. It encodes CASSQVHTGFPGYTF. The chain carries TRBV4-2 and TRBJ1-2, with a possible D match to TRBD1 (6 bases). V was clipped by 1 base and J by 8 bases, with 17 bases between them. Germline CDR1 and CDR2: LGHNA and YNFKEQ. The CDR3 is 15 amino acids.

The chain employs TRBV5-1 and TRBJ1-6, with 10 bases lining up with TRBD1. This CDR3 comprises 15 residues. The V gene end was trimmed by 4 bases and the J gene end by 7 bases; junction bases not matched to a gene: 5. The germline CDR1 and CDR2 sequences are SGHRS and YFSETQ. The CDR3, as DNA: TGCGCCAGCAGCGCCGGGACAGGGGAAAATTCACCCCTCCACTTT. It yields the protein CASSAGTGENSPLHF.

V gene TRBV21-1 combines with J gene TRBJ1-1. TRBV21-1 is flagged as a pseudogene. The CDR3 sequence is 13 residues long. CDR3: CASSKEKNTEAFF. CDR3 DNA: TGTGCCAGCAGCAAAGAAAAGAACACTGAAGCTTTCTTT.

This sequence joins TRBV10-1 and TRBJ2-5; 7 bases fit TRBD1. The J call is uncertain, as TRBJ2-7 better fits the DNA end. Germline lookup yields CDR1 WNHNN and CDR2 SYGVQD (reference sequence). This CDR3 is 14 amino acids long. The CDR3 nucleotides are TGCGCCAGCAGTGAGAGGGGACAGTTTAACGAGCAGTACTTC. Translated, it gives CASSERGQFNEQYF.

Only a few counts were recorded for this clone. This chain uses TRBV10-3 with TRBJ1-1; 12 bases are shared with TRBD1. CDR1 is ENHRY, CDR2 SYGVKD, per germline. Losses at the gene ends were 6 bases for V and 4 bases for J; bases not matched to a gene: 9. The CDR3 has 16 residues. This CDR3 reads CAIRRDRGPTFTEAFF. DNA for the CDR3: TGTGCCATCAGGAGGGACAGGGGGCCTACTTTCACTGAAGCTTTCTTT.

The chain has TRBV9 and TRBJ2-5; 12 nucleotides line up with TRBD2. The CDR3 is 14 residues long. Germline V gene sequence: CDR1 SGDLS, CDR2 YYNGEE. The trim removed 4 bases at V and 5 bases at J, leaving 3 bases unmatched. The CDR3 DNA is TGTGCCAGCAGCCCCGGACTAGCGGGGGAGACCCAGTACTTC. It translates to CASSPGLAGETQYF.

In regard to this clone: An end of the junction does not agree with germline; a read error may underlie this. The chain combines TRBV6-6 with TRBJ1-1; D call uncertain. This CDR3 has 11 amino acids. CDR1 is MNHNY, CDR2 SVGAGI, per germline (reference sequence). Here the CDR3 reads CASKGWEKGLF. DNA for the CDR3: TGTGCCAGCAAGGGATGGGAGAAAGGGCTCTTT.

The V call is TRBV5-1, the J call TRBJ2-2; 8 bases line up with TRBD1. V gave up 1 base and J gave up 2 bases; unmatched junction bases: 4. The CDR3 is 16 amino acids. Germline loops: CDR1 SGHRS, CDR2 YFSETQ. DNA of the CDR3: TGCGCCAGCAGCTTGTGGACAGGGATCAACACCGGGGAGCTGTTTTTT. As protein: CASSLWTGINTGELFF.

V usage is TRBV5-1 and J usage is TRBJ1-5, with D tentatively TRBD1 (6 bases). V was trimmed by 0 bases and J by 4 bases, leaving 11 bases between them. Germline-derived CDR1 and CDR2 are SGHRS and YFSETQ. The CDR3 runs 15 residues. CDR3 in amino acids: CASSLDGRGNQPQHF. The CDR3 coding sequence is TGCGCCAGCAGCTTGGATGGCAGGGGAAATCAGCCCCAGCATTTT.